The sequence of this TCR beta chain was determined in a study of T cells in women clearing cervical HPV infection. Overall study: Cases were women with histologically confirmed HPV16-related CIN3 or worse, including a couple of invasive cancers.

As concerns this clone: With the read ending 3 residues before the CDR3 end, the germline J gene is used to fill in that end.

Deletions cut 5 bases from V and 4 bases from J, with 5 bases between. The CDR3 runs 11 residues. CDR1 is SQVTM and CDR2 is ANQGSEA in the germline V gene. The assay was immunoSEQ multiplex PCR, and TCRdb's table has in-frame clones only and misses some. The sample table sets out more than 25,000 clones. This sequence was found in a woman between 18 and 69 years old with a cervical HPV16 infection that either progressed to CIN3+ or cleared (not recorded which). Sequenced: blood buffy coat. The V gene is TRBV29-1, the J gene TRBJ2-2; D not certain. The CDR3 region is CSVRVTGELFF. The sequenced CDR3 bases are TGCAGCGTTCGGGTCACCGGGGAG.